This TCR beta chain emerged from a study of cytomegalovirus exposure and HLA in healthy donors. Study in general: Counted in an early data release were tens of millions of unique TCRs from HLA-typed donors.

The PCR was carried out with 60 Vbeta primers and 13 Jbeta primers. Measured with immunoSEQ multiplex PCR; TCRdb has only the in-frame clones, and not every one. This sample has fewer than 200,000 clones, with 85% found just once. Trimming stripped 1 base from V and 3 bases from J, with 10 bases between. The CDR3 contains 14 residues. CDR1 MGHRA and CDR2 YSYEKL come from the germline V gene. This sequence originates from a man younger than 35 in good health and CMV-seropositive. The V call is TRBV4-1, the J call TRBJ2-7; no reliable D call. Sequenced sample: PBMCs. DNA of the CDR3: TGCGCCAGCAGCCAAGGCCAGAATGTCTACGAGCAGTACTTC. This sequence encodes CASSQGQNVYEQYF.